In this sample, the clone carrying this TCR beta chain turned up a few times. Described time point: patch test 1, 2 weeks after DPC sensitization. As for treatment: therapeutic diphenylcyclopropenone sensitization with weekly scalp DPC. Total RNA extraction was carried out from unfractionated whole blood. These data come from a study of human T cells and chemical hapten exposure. Germline V gives CDR1 KGHSH, CDR2 LQKENI. The CDR3 length is 15 residues. V lost 0 bases and J 5 bases, leaving 10 bases between the germline ends. A single record per CDR3 protein comes from TCRdb applying MiXCR to the RACE reads. The table records 340,000 or so distinct CDR3 sequences, approximately 6.9% of them present only once.

The sample consisted of whole blood, taken in connection with sensitization to the hapten diphenylcyclopropenone (DPC). The chain has TRBV18 and TRBJ2-2; possible D gene TRBD1, 6 bases. The source is a woman between 18 and 29 years old with alopecia areata. Some clones in this sample may be carry-over from other donors' samples. The CDR3 DNA sequence: TGTGCCAGCTCACCACCTGGACAGTCAACCGGGGAGCTGTTTTTT. Protein sequence: CASSPPGQSTGELFF.